The clone carrying this T cell receptor beta chain was counted between two and nine times. Assembly of TCR beta libraries relied on iRepertoire HTBI primers together with Arm-PCR of CDR3 regions. MiXCR, applied by TCRdb to the multiplex PCR reads, yields one record per CDR3 protein. The sample lists approximately 380,000 distinct CDR3 sequences; more than 20% were seen once. The germline V gene has CDR1 SGHDN and CDR2 FVKESK. V lost 1 base and J 12 bases, leaving 24 bases between the germline ends. There are 17 residues in the CDR3. This sample was included in a study of regulatory T cells in long-lasting Graves disease. Time point defined: persistent/refractory GD, antithyroid drugs over 5 years with positive TRAb. Generation of the TCR library employed RNA extracted from PBMCs.

The genes are TRBV14 and TRBJ1-4, with D possibly TRBD1 on 5 matching bases. The specimen was peripheral blood mononuclear cells (PBMCs), collected when the disease was refractory, from a patient treated with antithyroid drugs. This receptor was taken from a female donor with Graves disease. The chain's CDR3 is CASSQAVGLLKSGELFF. The CDR3 nucleotides read TGTGCCAGCAGCCAAGCCGTGGGACTGCTTAAATCCGGGGAACTGTTTTTT.